Reported below is one T cell receptor beta chain. This table comes from immunoSEQ multiplex PCR, and its TCRdb copy is limited to in-frame clones, with some not included. The sample has 2 million to 2.5 million clones, around 93% seen once. These data are taken from a study of shared clonotypes between healthy human individuals. Naive CD8 cells comprised CD45RO-negative, CCR7-positively selected cells, excluding terminally differentiated effector memory CD45RA+ cells. Germline V lookup: CDR1 SGHTA, CDR2 FQGTGA. The V and J ends lost 0 bases and 3 bases, in that order; junction bases with no gene match: 6. The CDR3 is 17 amino acids.

Sequenced material: naive CD8+ T cells from PBMCs. The chain recombines TRBV7-3 with TRBJ2-1; 9 nucleotides line up with TRBD1. The receptor's source is a man between 18 and 35 years old in good health. Some clones in this sample may be carry-over from other donors' samples. The CDR3 DNA reads TGTGCCAGCAGCTTAACTTCCGGGACAGGGTACTACAATGAGCAGTTCTTC. Its protein product is CASSLTSGTGYYNEQFF.